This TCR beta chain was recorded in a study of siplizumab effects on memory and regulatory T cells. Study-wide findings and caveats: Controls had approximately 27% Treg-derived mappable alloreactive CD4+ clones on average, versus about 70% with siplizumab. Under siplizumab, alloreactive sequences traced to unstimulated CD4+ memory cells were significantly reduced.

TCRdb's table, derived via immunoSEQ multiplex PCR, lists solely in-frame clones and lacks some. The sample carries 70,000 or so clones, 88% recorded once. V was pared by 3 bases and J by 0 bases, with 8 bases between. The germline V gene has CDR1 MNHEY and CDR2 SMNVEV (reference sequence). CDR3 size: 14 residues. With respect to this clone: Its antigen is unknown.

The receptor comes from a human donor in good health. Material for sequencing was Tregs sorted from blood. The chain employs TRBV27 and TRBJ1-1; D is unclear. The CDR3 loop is CASSFGGLNTEAFF. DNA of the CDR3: TGTGCCAGCAGTTTCGGCGGACTGAACACTGAAGCTTTCTTT.